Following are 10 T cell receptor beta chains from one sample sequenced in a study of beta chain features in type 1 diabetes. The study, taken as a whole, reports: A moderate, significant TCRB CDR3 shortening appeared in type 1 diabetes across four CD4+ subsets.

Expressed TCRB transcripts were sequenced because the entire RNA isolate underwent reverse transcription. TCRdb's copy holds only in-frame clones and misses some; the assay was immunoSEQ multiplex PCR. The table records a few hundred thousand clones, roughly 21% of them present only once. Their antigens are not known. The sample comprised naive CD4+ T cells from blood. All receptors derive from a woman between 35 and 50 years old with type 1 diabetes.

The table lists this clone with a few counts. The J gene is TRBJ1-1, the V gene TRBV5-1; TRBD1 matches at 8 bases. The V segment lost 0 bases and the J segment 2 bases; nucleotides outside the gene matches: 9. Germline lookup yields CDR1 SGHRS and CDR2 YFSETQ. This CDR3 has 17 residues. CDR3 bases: TGCGCCAGCAGCTTGGAGGAGGCAGGGGGCCATAACACTGAAGCTTTCTTT. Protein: CASSLEEAGGHNTEAFF.

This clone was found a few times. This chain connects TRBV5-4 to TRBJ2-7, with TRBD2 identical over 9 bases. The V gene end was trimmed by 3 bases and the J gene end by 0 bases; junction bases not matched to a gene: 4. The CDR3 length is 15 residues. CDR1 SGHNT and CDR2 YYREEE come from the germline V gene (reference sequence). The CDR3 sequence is CASSSGLANSYEQYF. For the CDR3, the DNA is TGTGCCAGCAGCTCTGGACTAGCGAACTCCTACGAGCAGTACTTC.

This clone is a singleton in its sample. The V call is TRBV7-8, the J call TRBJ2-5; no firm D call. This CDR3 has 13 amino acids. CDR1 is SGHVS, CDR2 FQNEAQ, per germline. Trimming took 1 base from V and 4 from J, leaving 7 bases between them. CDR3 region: CASSLDRSETQYF. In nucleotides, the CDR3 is TGTGCCAGCAGCTTAGACAGATCAGAGACCCAGTACTTC.

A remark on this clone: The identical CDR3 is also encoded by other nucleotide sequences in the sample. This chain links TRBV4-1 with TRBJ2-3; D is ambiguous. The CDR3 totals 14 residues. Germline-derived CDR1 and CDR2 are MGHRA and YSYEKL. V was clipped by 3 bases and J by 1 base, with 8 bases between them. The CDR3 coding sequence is TGCGCCAGCAGCCACCCCGGAGGCACAGATACGCAGTATTTT. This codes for CASSHPGGTDTQYF.

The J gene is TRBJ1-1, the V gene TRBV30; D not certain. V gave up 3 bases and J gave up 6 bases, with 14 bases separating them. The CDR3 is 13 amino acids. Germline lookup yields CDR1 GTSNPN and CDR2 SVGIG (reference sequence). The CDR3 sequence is CAWRTKNGAEAFF. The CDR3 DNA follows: TGTGCCTGGAGGACCAAAAACGGGGCTGAAGCTTTCTTT.

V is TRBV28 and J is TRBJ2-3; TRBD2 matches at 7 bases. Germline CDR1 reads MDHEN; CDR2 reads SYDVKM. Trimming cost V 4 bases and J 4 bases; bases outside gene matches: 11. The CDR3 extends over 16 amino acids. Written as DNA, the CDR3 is TGTGCCAGCAGTTCCGGGGGGAGCGGGAAGTCAGATACGCAGTATTTT. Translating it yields CASSSGGSGKSDTQYF.

CDR3: CASSLGASGDSYEQYF. As DNA, the CDR3 is TGTGCCAGCAGCTTAGGGGCTAGCGGGGACTCCTACGAGCAGTACTTC. The chain carries TRBV11-2 and TRBJ2-7, with 9 bases fitting TRBD2. This CDR3 contains 16 residues. The V and J ends lost 1 base and 0 bases, in that order; junction bases with no gene match: 4. Per the germline V gene, CDR1 is SGHAT and CDR2 is FQNNGV.

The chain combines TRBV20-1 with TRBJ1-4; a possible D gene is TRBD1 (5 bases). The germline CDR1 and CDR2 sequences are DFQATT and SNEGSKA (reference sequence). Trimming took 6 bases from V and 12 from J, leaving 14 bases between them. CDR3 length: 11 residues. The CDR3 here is CSAADTSELFF. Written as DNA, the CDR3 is TGCAGTGCCGCGGACACCTCGGAACTGTTTTTT.

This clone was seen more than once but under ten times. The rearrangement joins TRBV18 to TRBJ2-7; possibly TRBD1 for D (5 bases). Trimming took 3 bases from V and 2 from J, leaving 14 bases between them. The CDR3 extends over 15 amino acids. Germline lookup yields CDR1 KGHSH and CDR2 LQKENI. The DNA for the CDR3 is TGTGCCAGCTCACCCCCGATGGGGCAAGCCTACGAGCAGTACTTC. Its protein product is CASSPPMGQAYEQYF.

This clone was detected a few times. CDR3 nucleotide sequence: TGTGCCAGCAGTGATTGGGGGGTGGGGAGCACTGAAGCTTTCTTT. Translated, it gives CASSDWGVGSTEAFF. J is TRBJ1-1 and V is TRBV27, with D tentatively TRBD1 (5 bases). Germline V gene data show CDR1 as MNHEY and CDR2 as SMNVEV (reference sequence). CDR3 length: 15 amino acids. Trimming pared 5 bases from V and 4 bases from J, leaving 17 bases between.